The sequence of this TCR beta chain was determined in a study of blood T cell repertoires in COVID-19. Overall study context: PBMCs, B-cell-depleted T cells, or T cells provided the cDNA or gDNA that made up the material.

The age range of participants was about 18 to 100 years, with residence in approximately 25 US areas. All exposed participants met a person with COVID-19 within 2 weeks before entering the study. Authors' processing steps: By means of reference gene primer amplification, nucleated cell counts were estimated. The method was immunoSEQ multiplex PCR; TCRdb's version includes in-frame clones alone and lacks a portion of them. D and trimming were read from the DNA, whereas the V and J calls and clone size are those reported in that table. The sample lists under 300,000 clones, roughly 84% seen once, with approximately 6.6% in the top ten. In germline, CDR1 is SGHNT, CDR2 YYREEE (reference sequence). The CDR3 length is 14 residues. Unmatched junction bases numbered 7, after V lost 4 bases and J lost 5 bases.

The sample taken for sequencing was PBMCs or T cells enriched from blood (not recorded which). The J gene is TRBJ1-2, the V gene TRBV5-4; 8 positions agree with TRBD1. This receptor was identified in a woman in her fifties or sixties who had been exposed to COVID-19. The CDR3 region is CASSRDRRSYGYTF. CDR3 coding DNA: TGTGCCAGCAGCCGGGACAGGAGGTCGTATGGCTACACCTTC.